The 6 T cell receptor beta chains presented below share a single source sample, sequenced in a study of T cell responses to AZD1222 COVID-19 vaccine. Repertoires were generated with immunoSEQ multiplex PCR, while TCRdb's copy carries only in-frame clones and drops some. The table has about 110,000 clones, about 89% seen once. This specimen consisted of peripheral blood, obtained 28 days after the second AZD1222 dose. The receptors come from an adult who received the AZD1222 COVID-19 vaccine.

This rearrangement joins TRBV18 to TRBJ2-1, with 11 bases that match TRBD1. Germline lookup yields CDR1 KGHSH and CDR2 LQKENI. CDR3 length: 15 amino acids. Trimming at V came to 5 bases and at J to 4 bases, leaving 4 bases not matched to a gene. CDR3 bases: TGTGCCAGCTCAACGGACAGGGGGCTTTACAATGAGCAGTTCTTC. Its translation is CASSTDRGLYNEQFF.

The rearrangement links TRBV4-1 to TRBJ1-6; D ambiguous. The ends were cut back, 1 base at V and 9 bases at J, with 13 bases in the middle. This CDR3 spans 15 amino acids. CDR1 is MGHRA and CDR2 is YSYEKL in the germline V gene. The CDR3 sequence: CASSQGNDLRSPLHF. CDR3 DNA: TGCGCCAGCAGCCAAGGGAATGATCTACGTTCACCCCTCCACTTT.

The chain combines TRBV11-2 with TRBJ1-1; D ambiguous. CDR1 SGHAT and CDR2 FQNNGV come from the germline V gene. This CDR3 contains 16 residues. Trimming took 3 bases from V and 1 from J, leaving 15 bases between them. CDR3 sequence reads: CASSFELRTANTEAFF. Written as DNA, the CDR3 is TGTGCCAGCAGCTTTGAGCTCCGGACGGCGAACACTGAAGCTTTCTTT.

In this sample, this clone turned up a few times. The gene calls are TRBV5-1 and TRBJ2-1; TRBD2 aligns across 8 bases. Unmatched junction bases numbered 11, after V lost 2 bases and J lost 4 bases. The germline V gene encodes CDR1 SGHRS and CDR2 YFSETQ. This CDR3 comprises 17 residues. Written as DNA, the CDR3 is TGCGCCAGCAGCTTACTAGCGGCGGCTCTGGGATACAATGAGCAGTTCTTC. This codes for CASSLLAAALGYNEQFF. The whole variable domain, filled in from reference TRBV5-1 and TRBJ2-1, reads KAGVTQTPRYLIKTRGQQVTLSCSPISGHRSVSWYQQTPGQGLQFLFEYFSETQRNKGNFPGRFSGRQFSNSRSEMNVSTLELGDSALYLCASSLLAAALGYNEQFFGPGTRLTVL.

V gene TRBV7-9 combines with J gene TRBJ2-2; 8 bases fit TRBD1. The germline gives CDR1 SEHNR, CDR2 FQNEAQ (reference sequence). The CDR3 is 16 residues long. Losses at the gene ends were 2 bases for V and 6 bases for J; bases not matched to a gene: 8. CDR3 residues: CASSLRTGLLAGELFF. CDR3 nucleotides: TGTGCCAGCAGCTTACGGACAGGGCTCCTCGCCGGGGAGCTGTTTTTT.

The chain employs TRBV6-4 and TRBJ2-2, with a possible D match to TRBD2 (5 bases). CDR3 length: 16 residues. The germline V gene has CDR1 MRHNA and CDR2 SNTAGT. V was trimmed by 7 bases and J by 4 bases, leaving 19 bases between them. CDR3 protein: CASTNLSGETTGELFF. The CDR3, as DNA: TGTGCCAGCACTAACCTCTCTGGGGAGACCACCGGGGAGCTGTTTTTT.